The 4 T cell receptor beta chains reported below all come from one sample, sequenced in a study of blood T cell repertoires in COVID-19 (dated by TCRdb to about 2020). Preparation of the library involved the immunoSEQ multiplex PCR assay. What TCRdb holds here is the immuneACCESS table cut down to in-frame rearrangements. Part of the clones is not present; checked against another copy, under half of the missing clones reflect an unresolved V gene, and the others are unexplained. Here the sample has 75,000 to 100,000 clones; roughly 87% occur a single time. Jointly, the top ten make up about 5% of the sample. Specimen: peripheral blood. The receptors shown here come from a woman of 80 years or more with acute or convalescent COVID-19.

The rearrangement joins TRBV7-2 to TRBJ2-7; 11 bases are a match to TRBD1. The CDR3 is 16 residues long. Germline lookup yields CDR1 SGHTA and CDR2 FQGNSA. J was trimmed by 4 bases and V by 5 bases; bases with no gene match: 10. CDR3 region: CASSQAGQGARYEQYF. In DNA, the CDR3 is TGTGCCAGCAGCCAAGCCGGACAGGGGGCGAGATACGAGCAGTACTTC.

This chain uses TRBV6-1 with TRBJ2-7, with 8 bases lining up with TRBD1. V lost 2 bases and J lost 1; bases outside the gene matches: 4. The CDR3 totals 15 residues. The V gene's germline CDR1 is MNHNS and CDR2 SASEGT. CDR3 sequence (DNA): TGTGCCAGCAGTGAATCGTGGACAGGGTCCTACGAGCAGTACTTC. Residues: CASSESWTGSYEQYF.

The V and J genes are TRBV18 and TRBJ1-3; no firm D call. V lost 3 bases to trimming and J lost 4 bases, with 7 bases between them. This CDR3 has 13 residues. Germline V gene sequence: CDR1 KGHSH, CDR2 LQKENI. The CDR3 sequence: CASSPERGNTIYF. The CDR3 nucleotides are TGTGCCAGCTCACCCGAGAGGGGAAACACCATATATTTT.

In DNA form, the CDR3 reads TGTGCCAGCAGCCAAGGTGGGGGACTGGACAATGAGCAGTTCTTC. Amino acids: CASSQGGGLDNEQFF. V usage is TRBV3-1 (or the pseudogene TRBV3-2) and J usage is TRBJ2-1; weak D call: TRBD2 (6 bases). Germline CDR1 LGHDT, CDR2 YNNKEL (reference sequence). The CDR3 extends over 15 amino acids. V was shortened by 1 base and J by 5 bases, with 12 bases between the two germline ends.